A single sample gave rise to the 32 T cell receptor beta chains below, sequenced in a study of T cell responses to AZD1222 COVID-19 vaccine. TCRdb keeps only in-frame clones here, not all; method: immunoSEQ multiplex PCR. Of about 120,000 clones listed, more than 75% were seen once; the top ten hold about 3.5%. This sample comprised peripheral blood, obtained on day 0 of AZD1222 vaccination. The origin of the receptors is an adult in good health.

The gene calls are TRBV3-1 (or the pseudogene TRBV3-2) and TRBJ1-1, with TRBD1 as a possible D gene (6 bases). The CDR3 loop spans 17 amino acids. Germline CDR1 and CDR2: LGHDT and YNNKEL (reference sequence). Trimming cost V 0 bases and J 0 bases, with 14 bases left between them. DNA for the CDR3: TGTGCCAGCAGCCAAGATATGGACAGTTCCATGAACACTGAAGCTTTCTTT. It encodes CASSQDMDSSMNTEAFF.

This sequence joins TRBV11-2 and TRBJ1-1; the D gene is possibly TRBD1 (6 bases). Trimming removed 5 bases at V and 9 bases at J, with 13 bases between. The CDR3 covers 12 residues. CDR1 and CDR2 from the germline V gene are SGHAT and FQNNGV. The CDR3 sequence: CASSPDRYKAFF. CDR3 coding DNA: TGTGCCAGCAGCCCAGACAGGTACAAAGCTTTCTTT.

This chain uses TRBV12-3 or TRBV12-4 with TRBJ1-2, with D perhaps TRBD1 (6 bases). V lost 5 bases, J lost 3 bases, and 10 bases lay in between. CDR3 length: 13 amino acids. CDR3 nucleotides: TGTGCCAGCAGTAAACAGGGTTACTATGGCTACACCTTC. Encoded protein: CASSKQGYYGYTF.

V usage is TRBV6-5 and J usage is TRBJ2-2; D call uncertain. Trimming left V 7 bases short and J 6 bases short, with 12 bases between. The CDR3 sequence is 13 residues long. Germline lookup yields CDR1 MNHEY and CDR2 SVGAGI. CDR3 amino acids: CASTRIEAGELFF. CDR3 bases: TGTGCCAGCACGAGAATTGAGGCCGGGGAGCTGTTTTTT.

The V and J genes are TRBV10-3 and TRBJ1-5; TRBD1 matches 10 bases. Germline CDR1 and CDR2: ENHRY and SYGVKD. This CDR3 contains 14 residues. V shed 10 bases and J 4 bases; nucleotides not matched to a gene: 7. This CDR3 reads CATNPGQGNQPQHF. CDR3 nucleotide sequence: TGTGCCACCAACCCGGGACAGGGGAATCAGCCCCAGCATTTT.

V gene TRBV3-1 (or the pseudogene TRBV3-2) combines with J gene TRBJ2-7, with 9 bases fitting TRBD1. The germline V gene encodes CDR1 LGHDT and CDR2 YNNKEL (reference sequence). The CDR3 loop spans 14 amino acids. The J segment lost 1 base and the V segment lost 7 bases, leaving 5 bases of the junction unmatched. The CDR3 protein is CASTRTGVSYEQYF. CDR3 in DNA: TGTGCCAGCACCCGGACAGGGGTGTCCTACGAGCAGTACTTC.

V and J are TRBV6-5 and TRBJ2-7, with D maybe TRBD2 (7 bases). Germline V gene data show CDR1 as MNHEY and CDR2 as SVGAGI. The CDR3 loop spans 15 amino acids. Trimming stripped 7 bases from V and 2 bases from J, with 18 bases between. In DNA, the CDR3 is TGTGCCAGCATGCTGGGGGGGGCTTCCACCTACGAGCAGTACTTC. Translating gives CASMLGGASTYEQYF.

The rearrangement joins TRBV20-1 to TRBJ1-6; D is uncertain. The germline CDR1 and CDR2 sequences are DFQATT and SNEGSKA (reference sequence). CDR3 length: 16 amino acids. V lost 3 bases, J lost 0 bases, and 12 bases lay in between. Here the CDR3 reads CSASSGSSSYNSPLHF. The CDR3 region has the DNA TGCAGTGCTAGTTCTGGTTCCAGCTCCTATAATTCACCCCTCCACTTT.

The genes are TRBV23-1 and TRBJ1-2, with D possibly TRBD1 on 5 matching bases. TRBV23-1 is an open reading frame whose function is uncertain. The CDR3 runs to 12 residues. Trimming stripped 11 bases from V and 9 bases from J, with 19 bases between. The CDR3 DNA follows: TGCGCCGGACGACAGCGATCTATGAGCTACACCTTC. Translated: CAGRQRSMSYTF.

V usage is TRBV5-8 and J usage is TRBJ2-1; TRBD1 agrees at 9 bases. This CDR3 region has 15 residues. The trim removed 0 bases at V and 8 bases at J, leaving 6 bases unmatched. Per germline, CDR1 SGHTS and CDR2 YDEGEE. The CDR3 loop reads CASSLGQGELHEQFF. The CDR3 nucleotides read TGTGCCAGCAGCTTGGGACAGGGGGAACTACATGAGCAGTTCTTC.

The chain has TRBV4-1 and TRBJ1-2; TRBD1 agrees at 10 bases. This CDR3 contains 15 residues. Looked up from germline, CDR1 is MGHRA and CDR2 is YSYEKL. J was trimmed by 6 bases and V by 6 bases; bases with no gene match: 10. The CDR3 region is CASSRTGGALNGYTF. The CDR3 nucleotides read TGCGCCAGCAGTCGGACAGGGGGGGCATTGAATGGCTACACCTTC.

In this sample, this clone turned up once. CDR3 region: CASSLTGGGDTQYF. The CDR3 DNA is TGTGCCAGCAGTTTAACGGGGGGCGGCGATACGCAGTATTTT. V usage is TRBV28 and J usage is TRBJ2-3, with D maybe TRBD2 (7 bases). Germline CDR1 reads MDHEN; CDR2 reads SYDVKM. This CDR3 has 14 amino acids. Deletions cut 2 bases from V and 6 bases from J, with 12 bases between.

This clone was seen a handful of times. The V and J genes are TRBV5-1 and TRBJ1-2; 7 positions agree with TRBD1. The J segment lost 2 bases and the V segment lost 9 bases, leaving 10 bases of the junction unmatched. CDR3 length: 14 amino acids. Germline V gives CDR1 SGHRS, CDR2 YFSETQ. For the CDR3, the DNA is TGCGCCACCACGGGACAGTCGGGCAACTATGGCTACACCTTC. This gives the protein CATTGQSGNYGYTF.

V is TRBV9 and J is TRBJ2-2; TRBD1 aligns across 8 bases. This CDR3 has 16 residues. V shed 3 bases, J shed 5 bases, and the junction held 9 bases outside the gene matches. Germline-derived CDR1 and CDR2 are SGDLS and YYNGEE. For the CDR3, the DNA is TGTGCCAGCAGCGGGAAGCAGGGGGCGCTTACCGGGGAGCTGTTTTTT. It yields the protein CASSGKQGALTGELFF. The full variable domain, its missing parts supplied by reference TRBV9 and TRBJ2-2, is DSGVTQTPKHLITATGQRVTLRCSPRSGDLSVYWYQQSLDQGLQFLIQYYNGEERAKGNILERFSAQQFPDLHSELNLSSLELGDSALYFCASSGKQGALTGELFFGEGSRLTVL.

This chain connects TRBV24-1 to TRBJ2-1; TRBD1 aligns across 8 bases. CDR1 and CDR2 (germline): KGHDR, SFDVKD. Germline trimming cut 5 bases from V and 6 bases from J; bases unmatched to any gene: 11. The CDR3 totals 16 residues. In DNA form, the CDR3 reads TGTGCCACCAGTGGGGCAGGGGGCATGGGTGTCAATGAGCAGTTCTTC. Protein product: CATSGAGGMGVNEQFF.

The V and J genes are TRBV27 and TRBJ1-1; D remains unclear. CDR3 length: 13 amino acids. The V gene's germline CDR1 is MNHEY and CDR2 SMNVEV (reference sequence). The V end lost 5 bases, the J end lost 1 base, and 8 bases lay between the germline ends. CDR3 loop: CASSPNKNTEAFF. CDR3 nucleotides: TGTGCCAGCAGTCCGAACAAGAACACTGAAGCTTTCTTT.

This chain's CDR3 is CASSTGTVFYGYTF. The CDR3 DNA sequence: TGTGCCAGTAGTACCGGGACAGTCTTCTATGGCTACACCTTC. This rearrangement joins TRBV19 to TRBJ1-2; TRBD1 matches at 7 bases. The CDR3 loop spans 14 amino acids. Losses at the gene ends were 4 bases for V and 4 bases for J; bases not matched to a gene: 6. Germline lookup yields CDR1 LNHDA and CDR2 SQIVND (reference sequence).

The chain carries TRBV4-1 and TRBJ1-2, with 7 bases matching TRBD1. Germline V gene lookup returns CDR1 MGHRA and CDR2 YSYEKL. The CDR3 runs to 15 residues. V trimming: 2 bases; J trimming: 3 bases; junction bases outside the gene matches: 6. DNA of the CDR3: TGCGCCAGCAGCCAATCGACAGGGTCGGACTATGGCTACACCTTC. Its translation is CASSQSTGSDYGYTF.

Note on this clone: At one boundary the junction diverges from the germline segment, which might be a read error. The genes are TRBV6-6 and TRBJ1-5; no clear D. The CDR3 sequence is 14 residues long. Germline-derived CDR1 and CDR2 are MNHNY and SVGAGI (reference sequence). The CDR3 loop is CASRYSRSNQPQHF. DNA of the CDR3: TGTGCCAGCAGGTACTCGCGGAGCAATCAGCCCCAGCATTTT.

The chain is built from TRBV3-1 (or the pseudogene TRBV3-2) and TRBJ2-1; no definite D call. V dropped 0 bases and J dropped 10 bases, with 4 bases sitting between them. The CDR3 extends over 11 amino acids. The germline V gene has CDR1 LGHDT and CDR2 YNNKEL (reference sequence). This CDR3 reads CASSQDREQFF. CDR3 DNA sequence: TGTGCCAGCAGCCAAGACAGGGAGCAGTTCTTC.

V is TRBV6-5 and J is TRBJ2-2; D is unresolved. The V gene's germline CDR1 is MNHEY and CDR2 SVGAGI. The V gene lost 1 base and the J gene lost 3 bases, with 9 bases spanning the gap. The CDR3 covers 15 residues. In nucleotides, the CDR3 is TGTGCCAGCAGTTACTTAGGAGCGTACACCGGGGAGCTGTTTTTT. Protein sequence: CASSYLGAYTGELFF.

The gene calls are TRBV7-3 and TRBJ1-2; TRBD1 matches at 9 bases. Germline lookup yields CDR1 SGHTA and CDR2 FQGTGA. V lost 3 bases and J lost 6; bases outside the gene matches: 8. The CDR3 runs to 15 residues. CDR3 loop: CASSFVGQGGDGYTF. The DNA of the CDR3 is TGTGCCAGCAGCTTCGTGGGACAGGGAGGGGATGGCTACACCTTC.

The chain is built from TRBV10-1 and TRBJ1-1, with 7 bases lining up with TRBD1. Germline-derived CDR1 and CDR2 are WNHNN and SYGVQD (reference sequence). J gave up 11 bases and V 4 bases, and 10 bases lay outside the gene matches. There are 13 residues in the CDR3. The CDR3: CASSGTGSLGAFF. CDR3 bases: TGCGCCAGCAGTGGGACAGGAAGCTTGGGGGCTTTCTTT.

This rearrangement joins TRBV9 to TRBJ1-4; TRBD1 is a possible D gene (5 bases). V was cut by 4 bases and J by 0 bases, with 16 bases left in between. The CDR3 length is 17 residues. Looked up from germline, CDR1 is SGDLS and CDR2 is YYNGEE. CDR3 amino acids: CASSPDRLGTTNEKLFF. CDR3 DNA sequence: TGTGCCAGCAGCCCAGACAGACTCGGAACAACTAATGAAAAACTGTTTTTT.

The chain joins TRBV2 to TRBJ1-1; D is perhaps TRBD1 (5 bases). Germline V gives CDR1 SNHLY, CDR2 FYNNEI. The length of the CDR3 is 15 residues. V was clipped by 3 bases and J by 0 bases, with 11 bases between them. The CDR3 sequence: CASSDQGTMNTEAFF. CDR3 coding DNA: TGTGCCAGCAGTGACCAGGGTACCATGAACACTGAAGCTTTCTTT.

This clone came up once. The chain carries TRBV15 and TRBJ2-5, with D unclear. This CDR3 contains 13 residues. The germline gives CDR1 LNHNV, CDR2 YYDKDF (reference sequence). The germline V and J ends were trimmed by 1 base and 1 base, with 4 bases remaining between them. CDR3 nucleotides: TGTGCCACCAGCAGAGGGGGCCAAGAGACCCAGTACTTC. This gives the protein CATSRGGQETQYF.

The CDR3 DNA sequence: TGCGCCAGCAGTCCCGAGGACAGCTCCTATGGCTACACCTTC. This encodes CASSPEDSSYGYTF. The genes are TRBV23-1 and TRBJ1-2, with a tentative D call TRBD1 (6 bases). TRBV23-1 belongs to the ORF category, with a function that is uncertain. V was shortened by 4 bases and J by 4 bases, with 13 bases between the two germline ends. This CDR3 region has 14 residues.

The chain joins TRBV7-9 to TRBJ2-2; TRBD1 matches at 7 bases. Trimming cost V 5 bases and J 1 base; bases outside gene matches: 7. Germline assignment: CDR1 SEHNR and CDR2 FQNEAQ (reference sequence). The CDR3 contains 16 residues. CDR3 DNA: TGTGCCAGCAGCCAAACCAGGGGGTTGAACACCGGGGAGCTGTTTTTT. It yields the protein CASSQTRGLNTGELFF.

The chain uses TRBV5-1 and TRBJ2-2; 10 positions agree with TRBD1. The CDR3 is made up of 17 amino acids. The germline gives CDR1 SGHRS, CDR2 YFSETQ. The ends lost 0 bases at V and 2 bases at J; junction bases unmatched: 4. For the CDR3, the DNA is TGCGCCAGCAGCTTGGGCGGACAGGGGGTTAACACCGGGGAGCTGTTTTTT. Its protein product is CASSLGGQGVNTGELFF.

V usage is TRBV19 and J usage is TRBJ1-1, with a weak D call TRBD1 (6 bases). This CDR3 contains 17 residues. V was shortened by 3 bases and J by 5 bases, with 22 bases between the two germline ends. The germline gives CDR1 LNHDA, CDR2 SQIVND (reference sequence). Here the CDR3 reads CASSISRGRSCWTEAFF. The CDR3 DNA sequence: TGTGCCAGTAGTATTAGCAGGGGAAGGAGTTGTTGGACTGAAGCTTTCTTT. Full variable domain (missing parts from reference TRBV19 and TRBJ1-1): DGGITQSPKYLFRKEGQNVTLSCEQNLNHDAMYWYRQDPGQGLRLIYYSQIVNDFQKGDIAEGYSVSREKKESFPLTVTSAQKNPTAFYLCASSISRGRSCWTEAFFGQGTRLTVV.

The J gene is TRBJ2-5, the V gene TRBV12-1; TRBD2 is the table's D call, not checked against the DNA. TRBV12-1 is labeled a pseudogene. CDR3 length: 15 amino acids. The CDR3 DNA is TGTGCCAGCAGTTCCATAGCGGGGGGGCGGGAGACCCAGTACTTC. It specifies CASSSIAGGRETQYF.

The chain employs TRBV19 and TRBJ1-2; D is unclear. The germline gives CDR1 LNHDA, CDR2 SQIVND (reference sequence). This CDR3 region has 14 residues. Trimming stripped 9 bases from V and 2 bases from J, with 16 bases between. CDR3 sequence reads: CASTHAGKNYGYTF. The CDR3 DNA reads TGTGCCAGCACCCATGCGGGGAAAAACTATGGCTACACCTTC. Filled out from reference TRBV19 and TRBJ1-2, the complete variable domain reads DGGITQSPKYLFRKEGQNVTLSCEQNLNHDAMYWYRQDPGQGLRLIYYSQIVNDFQKGDIAEGYSVSREKKESFPLTVTSAQKNPTAFYLCASTHAGKNYGYTFGSGTRLTVV.